The 30 T cell receptor beta chains below were found in one sample sequenced in a study of blood T cell repertoires in COVID-19. TCRdb's copy holds only in-frame clones and misses some; the assay was immunoSEQ multiplex PCR. There are over 200,000 clones in the sample; 80% to 90% occur only once, and about 1.9% lies in the top ten. The material sequenced was PBMCs or T cells enriched from blood (not recorded which). These receptors were taken from a woman between 50 and 59 years old who had recovered from COVID-19.

This clone has just a few counts. V usage is TRBV19 and J usage is TRBJ1-4; 8 positions agree with TRBD1. The CDR3 extends over 14 amino acids. The germline V gene has CDR1 LNHDA and CDR2 SQIVND (reference sequence). V lost 5 bases to trimming and J lost 10 bases; unmatched junction nucleotides: 9. As DNA, the CDR3 is TGTGCCAGTAGTCCCGGACAGGGTATCGGAAAACTGTTTTTT. Translated: CASSPGQGIGKLFF.

This rearrangement joins TRBV28 to TRBJ1-1, with D unresolved. The length of the CDR3 is 14 residues. Germline lookup yields CDR1 MDHEN and CDR2 SYDVKM. V lost 5 bases, J lost 1 base, and 11 bases lay in between. CDR3 coding DNA: TGTGCCAGCAGTGACTTAAAACGGAACACTGAAGCTTTCTTT. Its protein product is CASSDLKRNTEAFF. The full variable domain, with the rest looked up from reference TRBV28 and TRBJ1-1, is DVKVTQSSRYLVKRTGEKVFLECVQDMDHENMFWYRQDPGLGLRLIYFSYDVKMKEKGDIPEGYSVSREKKERFSLILESASTNQTSMYLCASSDLKRNTEAFFGQGTRLTVV.

V is TRBV21-1 and J is TRBJ2-1; the table's TRBD2 call for D was not verified on the DNA. TRBV21-1 is shown as a pseudogene. This CDR3 region has 18 residues. The CDR3 bases are TGTGCCAGCAGCAAAGTTGGGAGACTAGCGGGAGTCTGGGATGAGCAGTTCTTC. Protein sequence: CASSKVGRLAGVWDEQFF.

The gene calls are TRBV6-2 or TRBV6-3 and TRBJ2-7, with 9 positions matching TRBD1. Germline trimming cut 5 bases from V and 3 bases from J; bases unmatched to any gene: 8. The CDR3 consists of 15 residues. The V gene's germline CDR1 is MNHEY and CDR2 SVGEGT. DNA for the CDR3: TGTGCCAGCAGTCATCCGGGGACAGGGCGCTACGAGCAGTACTTC. Encoded protein: CASSHPGTGRYEQYF.

The V and J genes are TRBV9 and TRBJ2-3; 9 bases agree with TRBD1. The CDR3 consists of 16 residues. Looked up from germline, CDR1 is SGDLS and CDR2 is YYNGEE. V gave up 3 bases and J gave up 3 bases; unmatched junction bases: 8. The CDR3 DNA reads as TGTGCCAGCAGCGCTAATCACAGGGGGCTGACAGATACGCAGTATTTT. This sequence encodes CASSANHRGLTDTQYF.

The rearrangement links TRBV2 to TRBJ2-1, with a weak D call TRBD2 (5 bases). Trimming removed 7 bases at V and 5 bases at J, with 12 bases between. The V gene's germline CDR1 is SNHLY and CDR2 FYNNEI. The CDR3 has 13 amino acids. Here the CDR3 reads CASNWAGNNEQFF. The CDR3 DNA sequence: TGTGCCAGCAACTGGGCCGGGAACAATGAGCAGTTCTTC.

The rearrangement uses TRBV12-5 and TRBJ1-6; possibly TRBD1 for D (6 bases). With 7 bases removed from V and 10 bases from J, the gap between germline ends came to 26 bases. CDR1 is LGHNT and CDR2 is FRNRAP in the germline V gene. The CDR3 is made up of 17 amino acids. CDR3 in amino acids: CASASTGQRILFSPLHF. In nucleotides, the CDR3 is TGTGCTAGTGCCTCTACCGGACAGCGAATTTTGTTCTCACCCCTCCACTTT.

This chain connects TRBV5-1 to TRBJ2-3, with D perhaps TRBD2 (6 bases). From germline, CDR1 is SGHRS and CDR2 YFSETQ. The CDR3 spans 15 residues. V lost 4 bases, J lost 4 bases, and 16 bases lay in between. The CDR3 here is CASSHTPTGADTQYF. CDR3 DNA: TGCGCCAGCAGCCATACTCCCACGGGGGCAGATACGCAGTATTTT.

This chain connects TRBV5-1 to TRBJ2-7; TRBD1 agrees at 7 bases. V lost 1 base to trimming and J lost 4 bases; unmatched junction nucleotides: 8. There are 15 residues in the CDR3. CDR1 SGHRS and CDR2 YFSETQ come from the germline V gene. The chain's CDR3 is CASSLYGTVFYEQYF. The CDR3 coding sequence is TGCGCCAGCAGCTTGTACGGGACAGTATTTTACGAGCAGTACTTC.

The chain joins TRBV18 to TRBJ1-2; 7 positions match TRBD1. Trimming cost V 8 bases and J 10 bases; bases outside gene matches: 13. Germline V gene lookup returns CDR1 KGHSH and CDR2 LQKENI. CDR3 length: 13 residues. CDR3 DNA: TGTGCCAGCGGCCTAACAGGGGCGAATCCCTACACCTTC. Residues: CASGLTGANPYTF.

The rearrangement joins TRBV10-2 to TRBJ2-3; the match to TRBD2 covers 11 bases. The length of the CDR3 is 16 residues. Per germline, CDR1 WSHSY and CDR2 SAAADI. J lost 7 bases, V lost 5 bases, and 11 bases had no gene match. CDR3: CASSPTGTSGHNTQYF. The CDR3 DNA sequence: TGCGCCAGCAGTCCAACCGGGACTAGCGGCCACAATACGCAGTATTTT.

This clone has a handful of counts. The chain employs TRBV3-1 (or the pseudogene TRBV3-2) and TRBJ2-7, with TRBD2 identical over 9 bases. The CDR3 is made up of 14 amino acids. Per the germline V gene, CDR1 is LGHDT and CDR2 is YNNKEL (reference sequence). V lost 3 bases and J lost 5; bases outside the gene matches: 5. The CDR3 protein is CASSHRGRAHEQYF. The CDR3 DNA reads as TGTGCCAGCAGCCACCGCGGGAGGGCCCACGAGCAGTACTTC.

The chain uses TRBV12-3 or TRBV12-4 and TRBJ2-2; no definite D call. This CDR3 is 12 amino acids long. V lost 3 bases to trimming and J lost 5 bases, with 4 bases between them. The chain's CDR3 is CASSFITGELFF. The CDR3 DNA reads TGTGCCAGCAGTTTTATAACCGGGGAGCTGTTTTTT.

The V gene is TRBV28, the J gene TRBJ1-1; tentatively, D is TRBD1 (5 bases). Germline CDR1 is MDHEN and CDR2 is SYDVKM. This CDR3 spans 13 amino acids. V shed 5 bases and J shed 7 bases, with 14 bases lying between them. CDR3 nucleotide sequence: TGTGCCAGCAGTAGAGGAGGGGCGGATGAAGCTTTCTTT. Protein: CASSRGGADEAFF. Filled out from reference TRBV28 and TRBJ1-1, the complete variable domain reads DVKVTQSSRYLVKRTGEKVFLECVQDMDHENMFWYRQDPGLGLRLIYFSYDVKMKEKGDIPEGYSVSREKKERFSLILESASTNQTSMYLCASSRGGADEAFFGQGTRLTVV.

The V call is TRBV3-1 (or the pseudogene TRBV3-2), the J call TRBJ2-1, with D tentatively TRBD2 (5 bases). The CDR3 sequence is 17 residues long. Trimming took 5 bases from V and 5 from J, leaving 22 bases between them. Looked up from germline, CDR1 is LGHDT and CDR2 is YNNKEL (reference sequence). DNA for the CDR3: TGTGCCAGCAGCACGCAGGCCCCCCGGGAAACCCACAATGAGCAGTTCTTC. As protein: CASSTQAPRETHNEQFF.

This clone was picked up one time. V gene TRBV6-5 combines with J gene TRBJ2-7; 8 nucleotides match TRBD1. CDR3 length equals 14 residues. Losses at the gene ends were 6 bases for V and 2 bases for J; bases not matched to a gene: 6. Germline values: CDR1 MNHEY, CDR2 SVGAGI. The CDR3 region has the DNA TGTGCCAGCAGCCGGGACAGGATGACCTACGAGCAGTACTTC. Translation gives CASSRDRMTYEQYF.

This chain links TRBV19 with TRBJ1-1, with D tentatively TRBD1 (5 bases). Germline V lookup: CDR1 LNHDA, CDR2 SQIVND (reference sequence). CDR3 length equals 12 residues. V gave up 8 bases and J gave up 5 bases, with 12 bases separating them. DNA of the CDR3: TGTGCCAGTCAAAGGGGAATTACTGAAGCTTTCTTT. Translation: CASQRGITEAFF.

The chain couples TRBV2 to TRBJ2-1; no clear D gene. There are 13 residues in the CDR3. Germline-derived CDR1 and CDR2 are SNHLY and FYNNEI. Trimming took off 2 bases at V and 9 bases at J, with 11 bases between the two ends. CDR3 nucleotide sequence: TGTGCCAGCAGTGAATACGTAACGGGTGAGCAGTTCTTC. This encodes CASSEYVTGEQFF. Variable domain in full (rest from reference TRBV2 and TRBJ2-1): EPEVTQTPSHQVTQMGQEVILRCVPISNHLYFYWYRQILGQKVEFLVSFYNNEISEKSEIFDDQFSVERPDGSNFTLKIRSTKLEDSAMYFCASSEYVTGEQFFGPGTRLTVL.

The V gene is TRBV4-2, the J gene TRBJ2-1; TRBD1 agrees at 9 bases. CDR3 length: 16 residues. V was clipped by 0 bases and J by 8 bases; unmatched bases: 8. Germline loops: CDR1 LGHNA, CDR2 YNFKEQ. The CDR3 region has the DNA TGTGCCAGCAGCCAAGAAGGGGGACAGGGAGTCGATGAGCAGTTCTTC. This translates into CASSQEGGQGVDEQFF.

The chain is built from TRBV3-1 (or the pseudogene TRBV3-2) and TRBJ1-1; D not certain. The germline V gene has CDR1 LGHDT and CDR2 YNNKEL (reference sequence). This CDR3 spans 15 amino acids. The V and J ends lost 3 bases and 0 bases respectively, with 11 bases between them. CDR3 DNA: TGTGCCAGCAGCCAGTTACAGAAAATGAACACTGAAGCTTTCTTT. This sequence encodes CASSQLQKMNTEAFF.

The V and J genes are TRBV11-3 and TRBJ2-3; no reliable D call. CDR3 size: 14 residues. Germline CDR1 and CDR2: SGHNT and YENEEA. Trimming left V 2 bases short and J 3 bases short, with 9 bases between. Here the CDR3 reads CASSLSGSTDTQYF. In DNA, the CDR3 is TGTGCCAGCAGCTTAAGTGGCAGTACAGATACGCAGTATTTT. The variable domain in full, with the rest retrieved from reference TRBV11-3 and TRBJ2-3, is EAGVVQSPRYKIIEKKQPVAFWCNPISGHNTLYWYLQNLGQGPELLIRYENEEAVDDSQLPKDRFSAERLKGVDSTLKIQPAELGDSAVYLCASSLSGSTDTQYFGPGTRLTVL.

The sample holds one count of this clone. The chain couples TRBV28 to TRBJ2-7, with 9 bases fitting TRBD1. J lost 6 bases, V lost 4 bases, and 7 bases had no gene match. From germline, CDR1 is MDHEN and CDR2 SYDVKM. This CDR3 has 14 amino acids. This chain's CDR3 is CASSSPTGGSEQYF. The CDR3, as DNA: TGTGCCAGCAGTTCCCCGACAGGGGGGAGCGAGCAGTACTTC.

The V call is TRBV19, the J call TRBJ2-7; 8 bases are a match to TRBD1. The CDR3 extends over 14 amino acids. Trimming cost V 5 bases and J 0 bases; bases outside gene matches: 3. CDR1 is LNHDA and CDR2 is SQIVND in the germline V gene (reference sequence). The CDR3 spells CASSQTGGSYEQYF. CDR3 bases: TGTGCCAGTAGTCAAACAGGGGGCTCCTACGAGCAGTACTTC.

The genes are TRBV5-5 and TRBJ1-5; 10 positions match TRBD1. There are 14 residues in the CDR3. Looked up from germline, CDR1 is SGHKS and CDR2 is YYEKEE (reference sequence). Trimming removed 3 bases from V and 4 bases from J; junction bases left unmatched: 1. Here the CDR3 DNA reads TGTGCCAGCAGCTGGACAGGGGGAAATCAGCCCCAGCATTTT. Translated, it gives CASSWTGGNQPQHF.

This chain uses TRBV24-1 with TRBJ2-3; D call uncertain. From germline, CDR1 is KGHDR and CDR2 SFDVKD. The germline V and J ends were trimmed by 4 bases and 9 bases, with 13 bases remaining between them. The CDR3 extends over 13 amino acids. DNA of the CDR3: TGTGCCACCAGTGACCCCTGGAGCGAGACGCAGTATTTT. Residues: CATSDPWSETQYF.

This clone was found a few times. The rearrangement joins TRBV19 to TRBJ1-6; D is uncertain. V was clipped by 5 bases and J by 14 bases, with 16 bases between them. The CDR3 length is 13 residues. CDR1 and CDR2 from the germline V gene are LNHDA and SQIVND (reference sequence). DNA of the CDR3: TGTGCCAGTAGTGTCTTACAGAACTCGGCCCTCCACTTT. As protein: CASSVLQNSALHF.

The chain links TRBV28 to TRBJ1-2, with 9 positions matching TRBD1. The J segment lost 6 bases and the V segment lost 1 base, leaving 12 bases of the junction unmatched. The CDR3 loop spans 17 amino acids. Per germline, CDR1 MDHEN and CDR2 SYDVKM. The CDR3 DNA reads TGTGCCAGCAGTTTATTAGGGACAGGGAATATTCGAAATGGCTACACCTTC. Translated, it gives CASSLLGTGNIRNGYTF.

This clone was seen just once. The gene calls are TRBV7-2 and TRBJ1-3, with D perhaps TRBD1 (5 bases). V was clipped by 0 bases and J by 3 bases, with 6 bases between them. CDR1 SGHTA and CDR2 FQGNSA come from the germline V gene. This CDR3 is 14 amino acids long. CDR3 nucleotide sequence: TGTGCCAGCAGCTTAGCCGGGGGTGGAAACACCATATATTTT. Its translation is CASSLAGGGNTIYF.

The chain combines TRBV19 with TRBJ2-7, with TRBD2 identical over 11 bases. Trimming cost V 1 base and J 6 bases; bases outside gene matches: 11. The germline V gene encodes CDR1 LNHDA and CDR2 SQIVND (reference sequence). The CDR3 has 17 residues. The CDR3 nucleotides read TGTGCCAGTAGTATAGCCGTTAGCGGGAGGGTCGGAGGCGAGCAGTACTTC. Translating it yields CASSIAVSGRVGGEQYF. The complete variable domain, with remaining parts taken from reference TRBV19 and TRBJ2-7, reads DGGITQSPKYLFRKEGQNVTLSCEQNLNHDAMYWYRQDPGQGLRLIYYSQIVNDFQKGDIAEGYSVSREKKESFPLTVTSAQKNPTAFYLCASSIAVSGRVGGEQYFGPGTRLTVT.

J is TRBJ1-3 and V is TRBV6-5; possible D gene TRBD1, 5 bases. This CDR3 is 15 amino acids long. Germline CDR1 MNHEY, CDR2 SVGAGI. V dropped 6 bases and J dropped 4 bases, with 16 bases sitting between them. The CDR3 nucleotides read TGTGCCAGCAGGTCTCAGGGTCTCACAGGAAACACCATATATTTT. Protein sequence: CASRSQGLTGNTIYF.